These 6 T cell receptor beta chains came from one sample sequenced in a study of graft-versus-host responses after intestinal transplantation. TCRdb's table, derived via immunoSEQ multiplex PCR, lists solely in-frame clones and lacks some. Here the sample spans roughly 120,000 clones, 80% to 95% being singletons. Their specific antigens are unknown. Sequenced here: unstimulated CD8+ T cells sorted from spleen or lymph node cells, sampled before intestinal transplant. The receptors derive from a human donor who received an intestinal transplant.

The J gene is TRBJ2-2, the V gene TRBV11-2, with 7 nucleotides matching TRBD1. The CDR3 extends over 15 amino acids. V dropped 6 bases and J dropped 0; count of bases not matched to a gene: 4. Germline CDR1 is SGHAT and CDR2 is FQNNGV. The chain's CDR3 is CASSFGTANTGELFF. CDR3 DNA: TGTGCCAGCAGTTTCGGGACAGCGAACACCGGGGAGCTGTTTTTT. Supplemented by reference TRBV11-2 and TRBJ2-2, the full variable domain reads EAGVAQSPRYKIIEKRQSVAFWCNPISGHATLYWYQQILGQGPKLLIQFQNNGVVDDSQLPKDRFSAERLKGVDSTLKIQPAKLEDSAVYLCASSFGTANTGELFFGEGSRLTVL.

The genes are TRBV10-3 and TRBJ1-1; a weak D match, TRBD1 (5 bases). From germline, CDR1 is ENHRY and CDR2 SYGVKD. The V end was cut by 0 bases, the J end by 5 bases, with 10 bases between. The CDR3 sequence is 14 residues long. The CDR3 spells CAISESGQGTEAFF. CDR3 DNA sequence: TGTGCCATCAGTGAGTCGGGGCAAGGGACTGAAGCTTTCTTT.

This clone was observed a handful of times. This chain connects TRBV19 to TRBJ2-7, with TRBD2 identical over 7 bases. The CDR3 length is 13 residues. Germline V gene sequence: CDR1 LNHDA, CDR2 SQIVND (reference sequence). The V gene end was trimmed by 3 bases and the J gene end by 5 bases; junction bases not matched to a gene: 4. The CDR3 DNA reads TGTGCCAGTAGTATGGGAGGGGTGGACGAGCAGTACTTC. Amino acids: CASSMGGVDEQYF.

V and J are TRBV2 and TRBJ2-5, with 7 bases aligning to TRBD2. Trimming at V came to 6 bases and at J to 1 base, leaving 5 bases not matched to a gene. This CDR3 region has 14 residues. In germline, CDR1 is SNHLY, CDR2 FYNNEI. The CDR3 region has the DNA TGTGCCAGCAGGAAAGCGGGATTCCAAGAGACCCAGTACTTC. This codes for CASRKAGFQETQYF.

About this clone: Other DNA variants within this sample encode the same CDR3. The CDR3 loop is CASSLQGSNQPQHF. As DNA, the CDR3 is TGTGCCAGCAGTTTACAGGGGAGCAATCAGCCCCAGCATTTT. This sequence joins TRBV27 and TRBJ1-5, with D possibly matching TRBD1 (6 bases). Trimming stripped 2 bases from V and 1 base from J, with 6 bases between. Germline V lookup: CDR1 MNHEY, CDR2 SMNVEV (reference sequence). The CDR3 extends over 14 amino acids.

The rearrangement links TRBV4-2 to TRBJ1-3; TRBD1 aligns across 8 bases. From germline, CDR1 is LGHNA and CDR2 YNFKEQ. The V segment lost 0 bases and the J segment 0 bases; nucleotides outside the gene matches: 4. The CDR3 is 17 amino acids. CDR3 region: CASSQEDRAVSGNTIYF. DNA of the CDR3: TGTGCCAGCAGCCAAGAGGACAGGGCTGTCTCTGGAAACACCATATATTTT.